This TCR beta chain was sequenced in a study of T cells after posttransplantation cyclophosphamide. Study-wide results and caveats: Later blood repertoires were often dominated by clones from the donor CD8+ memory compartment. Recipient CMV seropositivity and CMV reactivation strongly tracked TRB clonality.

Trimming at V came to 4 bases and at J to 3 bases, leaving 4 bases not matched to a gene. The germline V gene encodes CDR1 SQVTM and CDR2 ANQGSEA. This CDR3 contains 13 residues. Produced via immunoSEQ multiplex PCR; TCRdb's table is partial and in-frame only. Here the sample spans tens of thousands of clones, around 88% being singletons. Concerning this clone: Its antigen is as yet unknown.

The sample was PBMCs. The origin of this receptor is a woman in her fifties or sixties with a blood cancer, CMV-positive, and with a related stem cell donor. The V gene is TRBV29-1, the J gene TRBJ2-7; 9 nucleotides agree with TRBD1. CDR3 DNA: TGCAGCGTTGTAGTGGACAGGGGCTACGAGCAGTACTTC. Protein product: CSVVVDRGYEQYF.